What follows are 26 T cell receptor beta chains derived from one specimen sequenced in a study of control samples from healthy donors and cancer patients. The table came from immunoSEQ multiplex PCR; TCRdb's copy has only in-frame clones and leaves some out. Of under 65,000 clones listed, 75% to 95% were seen once; the top ten hold about 0.99%. The sample comprised PBMCs. The receptor set was obtained from a man aged 25-45 years with colorectal cancer.

The chain has TRBV3-1 (or the pseudogene TRBV3-2) and TRBJ1-5; D uncertain. This CDR3 contains 16 residues. Trimming left V 1 base short and J 1 base short, with 11 bases between. The germline CDR1 and CDR2 sequences are LGHDT and YNNKEL (reference sequence). The CDR3 nucleotides are TGTGCCAGCAGCCAAGGACACGGAGCGAGCAATCAGCCCCAGCATTTT. Its translation is CASSQGHGASNQPQHF.

The V and J genes are TRBV10-3 and TRBJ2-7; 9 nucleotides match TRBD1. CDR1 is ENHRY, CDR2 SYGVKD, per germline. V shed 8 bases, J shed 0 bases, and the junction held 2 bases outside the gene matches. This CDR3 spans 13 amino acids. CDR3 sequence: CAIGGQGSYEQYF. CDR3 sequence (DNA): TGTGCCATCGGGGGACAGGGCTCCTACGAGCAGTACTTC.

The chain joins TRBV27 to TRBJ2-1; maybe TRBD1 (5 bases). The germline V gene has CDR1 MNHEY and CDR2 SMNVEV (reference sequence). CDR3 size: 16 residues. Trimming left V 0 bases short and J 2 bases short, with 11 bases between. CDR3 sequence reads: CASSLSGAVTYNEQFF. CDR3 nucleotides: TGTGCCAGCAGTTTATCAGGGGCCGTAACCTACAATGAGCAGTTCTTC.

This clone was seen a handful of times. The chain is built from TRBV4-1 and TRBJ2-1, with 8 bases that match TRBD2. Germline CDR1 and CDR2: MGHRA and YSYEKL. J lost 7 bases, V lost 4 bases, and 9 bases had no gene match. CDR3 length equals 15 residues. DNA for the CDR3: TGCGCCAGCAGCCTTGAGCGGGGGCCAGGTAATGAGCAGTTCTTC. This encodes CASSLERGPGNEQFF.

The chain has TRBV20-1 and TRBJ1-3, with no clear D. Germline V CDR1 and CDR2: DFQATT, SNEGSKA (reference sequence). Between the trimmed V and J ends, which lost 3 bases and 7 bases, there was a span of 10 bases. The CDR3 runs to 12 residues. The CDR3: CSASFPTNTIYF. The CDR3 DNA follows: TGCAGTGCTAGTTTCCCCACGAACACCATATATTTT.

This rearrangement joins TRBV2 to TRBJ1-3, with D unclear. Germline CDR1 is SNHLY and CDR2 is FYNNEI. The V gene lost 9 bases and the J gene lost 4 bases, with 10 bases spanning the gap. CDR3 length equals 12 residues. The CDR3 region is CARTDGGNTIYF. The CDR3 coding sequence is TGTGCCAGGACGGATGGGGGAAACACCATATATTTT.

The V and J genes are TRBV6-2 or TRBV6-3 and TRBJ2-3, with 14 bases matching TRBD2. CDR1 and CDR2 from the germline V gene are MNHEY and SVGEGT. The CDR3 runs to 17 residues. V gave up 2 bases and J gave up 4 bases; unmatched junction bases: 5. CDR3 sequence reads: CASSYPRLAGGPDTQYF. The CDR3 DNA follows: TGTGCCAGCAGTTACCCCCGACTAGCGGGGGGGCCAGATACGCAGTATTTT.

This clone appeared a single time. The V and J genes are TRBV5-4 and TRBJ2-2; 14 nucleotides line up with TRBD2. Germline V CDR1 and CDR2: SGHNT, YYREEE (reference sequence). This CDR3 has 16 residues. V was clipped by 4 bases and J by 7 bases; unmatched bases: 6. The CDR3 DNA follows: TGTGCCAGCAGCAAAGGAGGACTAGCGGGGGGCGGGGAGCTGTTTTTT. This gives the protein CASSKGGLAGGGELFF.

The chain couples TRBV6-6 to TRBJ1-2, with D possibly matching TRBD1 (5 bases). Germline lookup yields CDR1 MNHNY and CDR2 SVGAGI (reference sequence). CDR3 length: 14 amino acids. Deletions cut 0 bases from V and 2 bases from J, with 7 bases between. The CDR3 nucleotides are TGTGCCAGCAGTTACTCAGCAGGGAACTATGGCTACACCTTC. Protein sequence: CASSYSAGNYGYTF.

This chain joins TRBV6-6 and TRBJ1-1; D is unresolved. The germline V gene has CDR1 MNHNY and CDR2 SVGAGI (reference sequence). The CDR3 length is 8 residues. With 2 bases removed from V and 14 bases from J, the gap between germline ends came to 3 bases. Here the CDR3 DNA reads TGTGCCAGCAGTTACGGATTCTTT. Its protein product is CASSYGFF.

The chain carries TRBV29-1 and TRBJ2-7; D might be TRBD1 (6 bases). Germline V CDR1 and CDR2: SQVTM, ANQGSEA. CDR3 length equals 11 residues. V gave up 7 bases and J gave up 3 bases, with 10 bases separating them. The CDR3 DNA reads TGCAGCGCTCGGGACAACTACGAGCAGTACTTC. It encodes CSARDNYEQYF.

This sequence joins TRBV3-1 (or the pseudogene TRBV3-2) and TRBJ1-3; 9 nucleotides agree with TRBD1. Germline loops: CDR1 LGHDT, CDR2 YNNKEL (reference sequence). The ends lost 1 base at V and 4 bases at J; junction bases unmatched: 8. This CDR3 is built from 17 residues. CDR3 amino acids: CASSQADRGTGGNTIYF. In nucleotides, the CDR3 is TGTGCCAGCAGCCAAGCGGACAGGGGAACGGGGGGAAACACCATATATTTT.

The chain combines TRBV5-1 with TRBJ2-7; D remains unclear. Germline V gene data show CDR1 as SGHRS and CDR2 as YFSETQ. The germline V and J ends were trimmed by 5 bases and 1 base, with 19 bases remaining between them. The CDR3 runs to 16 residues. The CDR3 loop reads CASRPQADSSSYEQYF. The CDR3 DNA is TGCGCCAGCAGACCCCAGGCTGACTCCTCATCCTACGAGCAGTACTTC.

This clone was observed a single time. The rearrangement joins TRBV2 to TRBJ1-2, with D hard to call. Germline V gene lookup returns CDR1 SNHLY and CDR2 FYNNEI. With 2 bases removed from V and 7 bases from J, the gap between germline ends came to 14 bases. The CDR3 is made up of 14 amino acids. Here the CDR3 DNA reads TGTGCCAGCAGTGAAATTGAGGAGGGAGGTGGCTACACCTTC. Protein product: CASSEIEEGGGYTF.

The J gene is TRBJ2-7, the V gene TRBV19, with a weak D call TRBD1 (6 bases). The length of the CDR3 is 15 residues. Germline V gene data show CDR1 as LNHDA and CDR2 as SQIVND (reference sequence). Trimming removed 4 bases at V and 6 bases at J, with 19 bases between. CDR3 in DNA: TGTGCCAGTAGTACCGCGAGGGGGAGTCACAGCGAGCAGTACTTC. Its translation: CASSTARGSHSEQYF.

The chain couples TRBV2 to TRBJ2-1; 8 nucleotides align to TRBD2. The trim removed 1 base at V and 9 bases at J, leaving 2 bases unmatched. Germline CDR1 reads SNHLY; CDR2 reads FYNNEI. The CDR3 runs 13 residues. Here the CDR3 reads CASSEVGGAEQFF. In DNA form, the CDR3 reads TGTGCCAGCAGTGAAGTCGGGGGGGCTGAGCAGTTCTTC.

The chain combines TRBV6-6 with TRBJ1-6; a weak D match, TRBD1 (5 bases). Germline V gives CDR1 MNHNY, CDR2 SVGAGI (reference sequence). The CDR3 runs 15 residues. V lost 2 bases, J lost 8 bases, and 13 bases lay in between. CDR3 coding DNA: TGTGCCAGCAGTTACATCGGCAGGGATGATTCACCCCTCCACTTT. Its protein is CASSYIGRDDSPLHF.

The DNA of the CDR3 is TGTGCCAGCAGCTACGCACTCGCACTGCGCTCTGGGGCCAACGTCCTGACTTTC. Protein sequence: CASSYALALRSGANVLTF. The chain uses TRBV5-5 and TRBJ2-6; D unclear. Trimming removed 3 bases at V and 0 bases at J, with 16 bases between. The CDR3 sequence is 18 residues long. CDR1 is SGHKS, CDR2 YYEKEE, per germline (reference sequence). Based on the CDR3 plus reference TRBV5-5 and TRBJ2-6, the full variable domain is DAGVTQSPTHLIKTRGQQVTLRCSPISGHKSVSWYQQVLGQGPQFIFQYYEKEERGRGNFPDRFSARQFPNYSSELNVNALLLGDSALYLCASSYALALRSGANVLTFGAGSRLTVL.

This chain connects TRBV7-2 to TRBJ2-5; 8 bases fit TRBD2. Germline V gene sequence: CDR1 SGHTA, CDR2 FQGNSA. The CDR3 length is 14 residues. V shed 5 bases, J shed 1 base, and the junction held 3 bases outside the gene matches. The CDR3 protein is CASSRTSSQETQYF. CDR3 nucleotide sequence: TGTGCCAGCAGCCGGACTAGCTCCCAAGAGACCCAGTACTTC.

The chain is built from TRBV27 and TRBJ2-7; D possibly corresponds to TRBD2 (6 bases). Germline lookup yields CDR1 MNHEY and CDR2 SMNVEV (reference sequence). V was trimmed by 3 bases and J by 2 bases, leaving 11 bases between them. CDR3 length: 14 amino acids. This CDR3 is CASSFKEGPYEQYF. The DNA for the CDR3 is TGTGCCAGCAGTTTTAAGGAGGGGCCCTACGAGCAGTACTTC.

The DNA of the CDR3 is TGTGCCAGCAGTGAAGGGCTTGGACTGCACCAAGTAAGGCCCCAGCATTTT. Its protein is CASSEGLGLHQVRPQHF. The V call is TRBV6-1, the J call TRBJ1-5; D is uncertain. CDR3 length equals 17 residues. The V end was cut by 1 base, the J end by 9 bases, with 22 bases between. Germline V gene sequence: CDR1 MNHNS, CDR2 SASEGT.

The chain employs TRBV5-1 and TRBJ2-2, with D perhaps TRBD1 (6 bases). CDR3 size: 16 residues. In germline, CDR1 is SGHRS, CDR2 YFSETQ. The V end was cut by 0 bases, the J end by 3 bases, with 12 bases between. CDR3: CASSLGLGADTGELFF. CDR3 nucleotides: TGCGCCAGCAGCTTGGGATTGGGGGCGGACACCGGGGAGCTGTTTTTT.

V is TRBV11-3 and J is TRBJ1-1, with TRBD1 matching over 9 bases. This CDR3 spans 15 amino acids. Germline V gene data show CDR1 as SGHNT and CDR2 as YENEEA. V dropped 5 bases and J dropped 7; count of bases not matched to a gene: 11. This CDR3 reads CASSPPTWDRDEAFF. In nucleotides, the CDR3 is TGTGCCAGCAGCCCACCAACTTGGGACAGGGATGAAGCTTTCTTT. Full variable domain (remainder filled in from reference TRBV11-3 and TRBJ1-1): EAGVVQSPRYKIIEKKQPVAFWCNPISGHNTLYWYLQNLGQGPELLIRYENEEAVDDSQLPKDRFSAERLKGVDSTLKIQPAELGDSAVYLCASSPPTWDRDEAFFGQGTRLTVV.

The chain is built from TRBV19 and TRBJ2-2, with TRBD1 as a possible D gene (5 bases). V lost 1 base to trimming and J lost 9 bases, with 12 bases between them. There are 14 residues in the CDR3. Germline V lookup: CDR1 LNHDA, CDR2 SQIVND (reference sequence). The CDR3 spells CASSIVGPRRELFF. The CDR3 DNA is TGTGCCAGTAGTATAGTGGGGCCGCGCCGGGAGCTGTTTTTT.

This rearrangement joins TRBV2 to TRBJ1-5; TRBD1 matches at 9 bases. Unmatched junction bases numbered 6, after V lost 5 bases and J lost 7 bases. In germline, CDR1 is SNHLY, CDR2 FYNNEI. The CDR3 spans 14 residues. The CDR3 DNA follows: TGTGCCAGCAGTTCACAGGGGGCTGAGCAGCCCCAGCATTTT. Translated: CASSSQGAEQPQHF.

The genes are TRBV7-2 and TRBJ1-2, with TRBD1 matching over 8 bases. J was trimmed by 4 bases and V by 5 bases; bases with no gene match: 6. From germline, CDR1 is SGHTA and CDR2 FQGNSA. The length of the CDR3 is 14 residues. This CDR3 reads CASSPRTGLYGYTF. CDR3 nucleotides: TGTGCCAGCAGCCCGAGGACAGGGCTCTATGGCTACACCTTC.